This T cell receptor (beta chain) was found in a study of OX40 agonist ivuxolimab in advanced cancers. The wider study: Three individuals attained partial responses, comprising one hepatocellular carcinoma case and two cutaneous melanoma cases.

Germline CDR1 is KGHSH and CDR2 is LQKENI. The CDR3 runs 15 residues. Deletions cut 3 bases from V and 2 bases from J, with 13 bases between. Sequencing used immunoSEQ multiplex PCR; TCRdb keeps in-frame clones, though not all of them. The profile shows roughly 80,000 clones, approximately 90% of them singletons. The sequencing used CD4+ or CD8+ T cells sorted from blood, collected in a trial of the OX40 agonist ivuxolimab. The receptor comes from an adult with an advanced solid tumor such as melanoma, head and neck, liver or kidney cancer. The chain combines TRBV18 with TRBJ2-5, with D perhaps TRBD1 or TRBD2 (6 bases each). The CDR3 loop reads CASSPEGGYQETQYF. CDR3 DNA: TGTGCCAGCTCACCTGAGGGGGGCTATCAAGAGACCCAGTACTTC.